This T cell receptor beta chain was sequenced during a study of Ad26.COV2.S vaccination and SARS-CoV-2 variants. Notes on the study in general: Breadth and depth estimates from TCRs may understate total T cell responses. While placebo recipients had lower spike-specific TCR breadth, vaccine recipients had more.

The CDR3 extends over 14 amino acids. CDR1 is SGHRS and CDR2 is YFSETQ in the germline V gene. The V and J ends lost 1 base and 1 base respectively, with 8 bases between them. Clones were read by immunoSEQ multiplex PCR, and TCRdb kept only the in-frame ones, dropping some. The sample comprises over 90,000 clones, around 81% of which are singletons, and approximately 15% rests with the top ten. Remarks on this clone: The antigen is unknown.

The V gene is TRBV5-1, the J gene TRBJ1-2, with D tentatively TRBD1 (5 bases). The clonotype was recovered from a human donor who had recovered from COVID-19. The material sequenced was peripheral blood, taken after recovery from COVID-19. In DNA, the CDR3 is TGCGCCAGCAGCTTGACAGGAGATAACTATGGCTACACCTTC. Its translation is CASSLTGDNYGYTF.